This TCR beta chain was found in a study of PD-L1 blockade in urothelial cancer (dated by TCRdb to the late 2010s). In terms of the full investigation: Every patient began therapy around 2014 and was given atezolizumab 1,200 mg intravenously every 3 weeks. Twenty-five of 29 patients were males with bladder-origin urothelial cancer, and about two thirds of the roughly 30 reported a prior smoking history. An ECOG performance status of 0 or 1 was recorded for the patients, and 0 to 3 prior chemotherapy regimens had been received by the patients. Blood samples were analyzed at two time points: 3 weeks after treatment start (second dose) and 6 weeks after treatment start. Blood samples gave a median of roughly 150,000 T cells and under 85,000 unique TCRs, with a median clonality of around 0.074. The study was an exploratory multi-omic analysis of somatic, immune and clinical correlates of response to PD-L1 blockade with atezolizumab in urothelial cancer. Pretreatment tumor samples and matched peripheral blood, collected serially before and after atezolizumab treatment, underwent TCR sequencing. Durable clinical benefit meant progression-free survival longer than 6 months, and TCR features were also tested against progression-free and overall survival. In the same patients who had TCR sequencing, pretreatment tumors also underwent whole exome sequencing and RNA sequencing. Durable clinical benefit was achieved by nine patients and was not achieved by 20 patients. Some 30 patients had pretreatment blood TCR-seq, roughly 24 had at least one posttreatment blood collection, and roughly 24 had tumor TCR-seq. General findings and caveats noted by the study authors: Patients with durable benefit showed greater expansion of tumor-associated TCR clones in peripheral blood 3 weeks after starting treatment (n ≈ 20, p = 0.022). Because of the small sample size (n ≈ 29) and the many exploratory analyses performed, the results are intended to be regarded as hypothesis-generating. A pretreatment peripheral blood TCR clonality below the median was linked to improved progression-free and overall survival.

The sample's time point label, decoded: pretreatment peripheral blood. A cohort of roughly 30 patients with locally advanced or metastatic urothelial carcinoma, treated at Memorial Sloan Kettering on a trial protocol, was included. Peripheral blood mononuclear cells were collected from each patient pretreatment and during treatment, giving between 1 and 8 total time points per patient. The Qiagen DNeasy Blood extraction kit was used to purify genomic DNA from total PBMCs and from tumor samples. PBMCs were collected pretreatment and during treatment and were isolated and stored as previously described. Remarks on this clone: No cognate antigen has been identified for it. Base qualities are missing; no much larger clone stands one base away.

V loses 5 bases of germline sequence and J loses 6 bases, and the interval between the two ends is 14 bases. Inclusive of the bounding cysteine and phenylalanine, the CDR3 is 14 residues long. The kept DNA is CDR3 alone, 42 bases in frame from the first base. From the germline V gene (reference sequence), CDR1 is SGHNT and CDR2 is YYREEE. To estimate absolute template abundance from read counts, synthetic TCR analog templates were spiked into each PCR. Using the immunoSEQ assay, TCRbeta CDR3 regions were amplified from genomic DNA with bias-controlled V and J gene primers. Rearranged TCRbeta segments were sequenced at approximately 20X coverage. As for how the authors treated the data: Sequencing errors were corrected by clustering and CDR3s were annotated against IMGT to assign V, D and J genes. Only productive TCRbeta rearrangements were used in downstream analyses, excluding out-of-frame or stop-codon sequences. To compute clonality, Shannon entropy was normalized by the log of the number of unique productive sequences and then subtracted from one. Clones differing between time points or between blood and tumor were identified by Fisher's exact test with Benjamini-Hochberg correction at adjusted p below 0.01. The immuneACCESS repertoire file appears here via TCRdb, limited to in-frame rearrangements. These files lack a portion of the clones; in checked studies, under half of the deficit traces to unresolved V genes, and the cause of the others is not known. V, J and clone size were drawn from that table, and D and trimming were deduced from the DNA. Present in this sample are tens of thousands of clones, roughly nine tenths of which were seen just once. The ten largest clonotypes hold approximately 15% of the sample.

This receptor chain uses TRBV5-4 and TRBJ2-2, with no confident D gene call. Source: PBMCs, taken around atezolizumab (anti-PD-L1) treatment. The TCR comes from a woman aged 55-75 years with urothelial cancer. CDR3 region: CASSYNLVPGELFF. The DNA sequence is TGTGCCAGCAGTTACAACCTGGTACCCGGGGAGCTGTTTTTT.